Sequencing of this T cell receptor (beta chain) was carried out in a study of lymphopenia after photon versus proton radiotherapy. This CDR3 contains 15 residues. V dropped 5 bases and J dropped 4 bases, with 15 bases sitting between them. Per germline, CDR1 SGHAT and CDR2 FQNNGV. Here immunoSEQ multiplex PCR was the method, and the copy in TCRdb shows in-frame clones only, minus some. The sample records tens of thousands of clones, around 87% being singletons. This chain links TRBV11-2 with TRBJ2-1; maybe TRBD2 (6 bases). The sequences come from peripheral blood, collected from a patient treated with proton-based radiotherapy. The clonotype comes from a man at least 80 years old with esophageal cancer. The CDR3 spells CASSTGLFSYNEQFF. The CDR3 region has the DNA TGTGCCAGCAGCACGGGACTTTTCTCTTACAATGAGCAGTTCTTC.